These 16 T cell receptor beta chains were all obtained from the same sample, sequenced in a study of T cells in Graves' hyperthyroidism and ophthalmopathy (dated by TCRdb to the late 2010s). The method was multiplex PCR. TCRdb shows the sequencer as Illumina HiSeq 2000. The TCR beta CDR3 regions were amplified from RNA transcripts. For the first round of RT-PCR on the TCR CDR3, the HTBI primer set was used together with the Qiagen OneStep RT-PCR kit. TCRdb reran the public reads through fastp at Q25 and MiXCR, keeping productive beta chains. A single entry per CDR3 protein holds the most common genes and DNA from its merged rows. The sample has 550,000 to 850,000 distinct CDR3 sequences on record, 15% to 20% of them singletons. The top ten constitute approximately 15% of the sample. The sequencing sample was made of blood. All receptors derive from a woman aged 50 to 60 with Graves' hyperthyroidism that later progressed to Graves' ophthalmopathy.

CDR3 sequence: CATSRGTRSYNSPLHF. The CDR3 DNA is TGTGCCACCAGCAGAGGTACGCGGTCCTATAATTCACCCCTCCACTTT. J is TRBJ1-6 and V is TRBV15; D unclear. The CDR3 runs to 16 residues. Trimming removed 1 base from V and 1 base from J, with 8 bases in between. In germline, CDR1 is LNHNV, CDR2 YYDKDF (reference sequence).

This clonotype was seen a handful of times. The rearrangement links TRBV29-1 to TRBJ1-2; 7 bases fit TRBD1. The V gene end was trimmed by 7 bases and the J gene end by 6 bases; junction bases not matched to a gene: 11. The CDR3 sequence is 13 residues long. Germline V gives CDR1 SQVTM, CDR2 ANQGSEA. CDR3: CSASTGSSDGYTF. CDR3 nucleotide sequence: TGCAGCGCATCGACAGGGTCGTCGGATGGCTACACCTTC.

J is TRBJ1-5 and V is TRBV30; 8 bases map to TRBD1. Germline values: CDR1 GTSNPN, CDR2 SVGIG (reference sequence). V shed 5 bases and J 2 bases; nucleotides not matched to a gene: 5. The CDR3 totals 14 residues. CDR3 in amino acids: CAWGQGRGNQPQHF. In DNA, the CDR3 is TGTGCCTGGGGACAGGGTCGGGGCAATCAGCCCCAGCATTTT.

The sample holds a few counts of this clonotype. The genes are TRBV27 and TRBJ2-2, with 14 bases aligning to TRBD2. This CDR3 is 18 amino acids long. The V segment lost 2 bases and the J segment 0 bases; nucleotides outside the gene matches: 2. The V gene's germline CDR1 is MNHEY and CDR2 SMNVEV (reference sequence). In DNA, the CDR3 is TGTGCCAGCAGTTTAGGACTAGCGGGGGGATCGAACACCGGGGAGCTGTTTTTT. Translation: CASSLGLAGGSNTGELFF.

The table lists this clonotype with many counts. The V call is TRBV3-1, the J call TRBJ1-3, with D unresolved. Germline CDR1 reads LGHDT; CDR2 reads YNNKEL (reference sequence). Trimming removed 3 bases at V and 2 bases at J, with 2 bases between. The CDR3 loop spans 12 amino acids. CDR3 DNA sequence: TGTGCCAGCAGCCATCCTGGAAACACCATATATTTT. It encodes CASSHPGNTIYF. Combining the CDR3 with reference TRBV3-1 and TRBJ1-3 gives the whole variable domain DTAVSQTPKYLVTQMGNDKSIKCEQNLGHDTMYWYKQDSKKFLKIMFSYNNKELIINETVPNRFSPKSPDKAHLNLHINSLELGDSAVYFCASSHPGNTIYFGEGSWLTVV.

This clonotype was observed many times. The rearrangement uses TRBV29-1 and TRBJ2-5; TRBD1 agrees at 7 bases. CDR3 length: 12 amino acids. Germline loops: CDR1 SQVTM, CDR2 ANQGSEA. This CDR3 reads CSVGRGQETQYF. DNA for the CDR3: TGCAGTGTCGGCAGGGGGCAAGAGACCCAGTACTTC.

This clonotype has at least ten counts. V usage is TRBV18 and J usage is TRBJ2-7; D is perhaps TRBD1 (5 bases). The germline gives CDR1 KGHSH, CDR2 LQKENI. This CDR3 region has 13 residues. The V and J ends lost 2 bases and 5 bases respectively, with 10 bases between them. CDR3 protein: CASSPRGPNEQYF. The CDR3, as DNA: TGTGCCAGCTCACCAAGGGGCCCCAACGAGCAGTACTTC.

This clonotype was seen repeatedly, ten times or more. This chain joins TRBV12-3 or TRBV12-4 and TRBJ1-2, with 7 bases fitting TRBD1. The V gene end was trimmed by 6 bases and the J gene end by 4 bases; junction bases not matched to a gene: 5. The CDR3 spans 13 residues. In DNA form, the CDR3 reads TGTGCCAGCAGAAACAGGGGCGTCTATGGCTACACCTTC. Protein product: CASRNRGVYGYTF.

There are many counts of this clonotype. The genes are TRBV30 and TRBJ2-6; 7 bases are shared with TRBD1. The V segment lost 5 bases and the J segment 1 base; nucleotides outside the gene matches: 5. This CDR3 contains 15 residues. Per germline, CDR1 GTSNPN and CDR2 SVGIG (reference sequence). This CDR3 is CAWVTGRSGANVLTF. The CDR3 coding sequence is TGTGCCTGGGTGACAGGGAGATCTGGGGCCAACGTCCTGACTTTC.

Only a few counts were recorded for this clonotype. J is TRBJ1-4 and V is TRBV15, with a tentative D call TRBD1 (5 bases). Trimming removed 0 bases at V and 8 bases at J, with 7 bases between. The germline CDR1 and CDR2 sequences are LNHNV and YYDKDF (reference sequence). The CDR3 is made up of 13 amino acids. The CDR3 nucleotides read TGTGCCACCAGCAGAGATCGGGGGGAAAAACTGTTTTTT. Residues: CATSRDRGEKLFF.

This clonotype occurred many times. This chain uses TRBV5-1 with TRBJ2-5, with D possibly being TRBD1 (6 bases). Germline V gives CDR1 SGHRS, CDR2 YFSETQ. The CDR3 contains 14 residues. V was trimmed by 4 bases and J by 5 bases, leaving 15 bases between them. The CDR3 sequence: CASSTAGARETQYF. CDR3 nucleotides: TGCGCCAGCAGCACCGCAGGGGCGCGGGAGACCCAGTACTTC.

The table lists this clonotype with a few counts. This chain uses TRBV10-1 with TRBJ2-1, with D tentatively TRBD1 or TRBD2 (6 bases each). The CDR3 consists of 14 residues. V was trimmed by 3 bases and J by 8 bases, leaving 14 bases between them. From germline, CDR1 is WNHNN and CDR2 SYGVQD (reference sequence). The CDR3 sequence is CASSDGGPPHEQFF. CDR3 nucleotides: TGCGCCAGCAGTGATGGGGGGCCTCCCCATGAGCAGTTCTTC.

The chain carries TRBV25-1 and TRBJ1-1; tentatively, D is TRBD1 (5 bases). The V end was cut by 10 bases, the J end by 1 base, with 10 bases between. Per the germline V gene, CDR1 is MGHDK and CDR2 is SYGVNS. The CDR3 sequence is 12 residues long. CDR3 in DNA: TGTGCCACAGGGCCGGGGAACACTGAAGCTTTCTTT. Its protein product is CATGPGNTEAFF.

At least ten counts were recorded for this clonotype. The chain recombines TRBV2 with TRBJ2-3; the D gene is possibly TRBD1 (6 bases). Germline V gene sequence: CDR1 SNHLY, CDR2 FYNNEI. The CDR3 consists of 14 residues. Trimming left V 7 bases short and J 3 bases short, with 14 bases between. The CDR3 nucleotides are TGTGCCAGCATCACACAGGGACGAACAGATACGCAGTATTTT. Protein: CASITQGRTDTQYF.

This clonotype showed up many times. The chain is built from TRBV9 and TRBJ2-7; TRBD1 matches at 11 bases. V shed 3 bases, J shed 4 bases, and the junction held 9 bases outside the gene matches. CDR3 length equals 16 residues. CDR1 and CDR2 from the germline V gene are SGDLS and YYNGEE. The CDR3 DNA sequence: TGTGCCAGCAGCGCCACCGGGACAGGGGGGTTTTACGAGCAGTACTTC. Translating gives CASSATGTGGFYEQYF.

The CDR3 DNA sequence: TGTGCCAGCAGCCTTAAAGGACAGGGGTTCACAGATACGCAGTATTTT. Translation gives CASSLKGQGFTDTQYF. The chain links TRBV6-1 to TRBJ2-3; TRBD1 matches 9 bases. The V and J ends lost 6 bases and 2 bases, in that order; junction bases with no gene match: 9. In germline, CDR1 is MNHNS, CDR2 SASEGT. This CDR3 contains 16 residues.